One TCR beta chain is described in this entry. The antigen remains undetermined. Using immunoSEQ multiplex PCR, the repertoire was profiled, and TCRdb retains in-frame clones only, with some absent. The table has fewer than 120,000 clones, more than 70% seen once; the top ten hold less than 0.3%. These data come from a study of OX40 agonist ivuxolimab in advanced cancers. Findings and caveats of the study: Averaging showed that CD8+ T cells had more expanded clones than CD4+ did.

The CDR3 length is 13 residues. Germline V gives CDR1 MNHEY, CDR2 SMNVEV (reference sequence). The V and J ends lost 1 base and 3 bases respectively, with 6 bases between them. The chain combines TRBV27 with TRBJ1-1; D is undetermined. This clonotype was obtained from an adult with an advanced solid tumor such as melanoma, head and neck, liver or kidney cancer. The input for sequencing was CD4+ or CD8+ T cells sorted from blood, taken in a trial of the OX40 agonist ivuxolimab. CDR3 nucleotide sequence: TGTGCCAGCAGTTTATTGGGATACACTGAAGCTTTCTTT. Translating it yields CASSLLGYTEAFF.